These 23 T cell receptor beta chains were sequenced from one sample in a study of T cells in Graves' hyperthyroidism and ophthalmopathy. Amplified regions were TCR beta CDR3 sequences from RNA transcripts. HTBI primers were used for first-round RT-PCR of the TCR CDR3. TCRdb reprocessed the multiplex PCR reads with MiXCR, giving one entry per CDR3 protein. The repertoire holds about 560,000 distinct CDR3 sequences, with over 15% as singletons. The sample taken for sequencing was blood. The receptor source for this set is a woman aged 18-29 years with Graves' hyperthyroidism.

The chain is built from TRBV18 and TRBJ2-1; TRBD2 aligns across 10 bases. J gave up 2 bases and V 6 bases, and 4 bases lay outside the gene matches. The CDR3 extends over 15 amino acids. CDR1 and CDR2 (germline): KGHSH, LQKENI. The CDR3 DNA reads as TGTGCCAGCTCGCAGACTAGCGGGCCCTACAATGAGCAGTTCTTC. Amino acids: CASSQTSGPYNEQFF.

J is TRBJ1-1 and V is TRBV7-2; D gene uncertain. Germline V gene data show CDR1 as SGHTA and CDR2 as FQGNSA. The CDR3 is 11 residues long. The V end was cut by 5 bases, the J end by 11 bases, with 12 bases between. The CDR3 DNA sequence: TGTGCCAGCAGCCTCACCCACAGTGCTTTCTTT. Its protein product is CASSLTHSAFF.

This clonotype has a handful of counts. A much larger clonotype is one base distant, so this may be a read error. The chain couples TRBV20-1 to TRBJ2-5, with D maybe TRBD2 (5 bases). With 3 bases removed from V and 4 bases from J, the gap between germline ends came to 9 bases. The CDR3 consists of 12 residues. Germline V gene sequence: CDR1 DFQATT, CDR2 SNEGSKA (reference sequence). CDR3 bases: TGCAGTGCTAGTAGGAGCGGAGAGACCCAGTACTTC. Translation gives CSASRSGETQYF.

In this sample, this clonotype turned up many times. The V call is TRBV29-1, the J call TRBJ2-3, with D tentatively TRBD1 (6 bases). The CDR3 runs 14 residues. In germline, CDR1 is SQVTM, CDR2 ANQGSEA. V was cut by 1 base and J by 1 base, with 9 bases left in between. CDR3 in DNA: TGCAGCGTTGAAGTGGGGGCTGGCACAGATACGCAGTATTTT. This sequence encodes CSVEVGAGTDTQYF.

This clonotype has ten or more counts. The chain combines TRBV12-3 or TRBV12-4 with TRBJ2-2; maybe TRBD2 (6 bases). The ends were cut back, 1 base at V and 1 base at J, with 13 bases in the middle. This CDR3 contains 17 residues. CDR3 sequence: CASSLGYPAGNTGELFF. The CDR3 DNA is TGTGCCAGCAGTTTAGGCTACCCAGCGGGGAACACCGGGGAGCTGTTTTTT.

The gene calls are TRBV4-2 and TRBJ2-5; no definite D call. The CDR3 sequence is 17 residues long. Trimming shortened V by 0 bases and J by 0 bases, and 14 bases separated the two germline ends. Per the germline V gene, CDR1 is LGHNA and CDR2 is YNFKEQ. CDR3 loop: CASSQDGWGTYQETQYF. In nucleotides, the CDR3 is TGTGCCAGCAGCCAAGATGGGTGGGGAACGTACCAAGAGACCCAGTACTTC.

The V call is TRBV24-1, the J call TRBJ2-3, with D perhaps matching TRBD1 (7 bases). CDR1 is KGHDR, CDR2 SFDVKD, per germline. The CDR3 is made up of 16 amino acids. The V end lost 4 bases, the J end lost 3 bases, and 16 bases lay between the germline ends. The CDR3 sequence is CATSELTGRGTDTQYF. The CDR3, as DNA: TGTGCCACCAGTGAACTGACAGGGCGGGGTACAGATACGCAGTATTTT.

This clonotype came up many times. The CDR3, as DNA: TGTGCCAGCTCACCATTCGGGGACACTGAAGCTTTCTTT. This encodes CASSPFGDTEAFF. The rearrangement uses TRBV18 and TRBJ1-1; D is uncertain. The V end lost 2 bases, the J end lost 3 bases, and 7 bases lay between the germline ends. The length of the CDR3 is 13 residues. CDR1 is KGHSH, CDR2 LQKENI, per germline.

This clonotype has at least ten counts. The rearrangement joins TRBV6-2 or TRBV6-3 to TRBJ2-1; D is perhaps TRBD2 (5 bases). The ends were cut back, 2 bases at V and 4 bases at J, with 6 bases in the middle. The CDR3 runs to 13 residues. CDR1 MNHEY and CDR2 SVGEGT come from the germline V gene. The CDR3 region is CASSYRGYNEQFF. For the CDR3, the DNA is TGTGCCAGCAGTTACCGGGGTTACAATGAGCAGTTCTTC.

A word on this clonotype: Given a much more abundant clone one base away, this may be a read error. J is TRBJ2-1 and V is TRBV11-2; 12 bases fit TRBD2. The CDR3 contains 16 residues. In germline, CDR1 is SGHAT, CDR2 FQNNGV. The chain's CDR3 is CASSQFGLAGGNDQFF. The CDR3 nucleotides are TGTGCCAGCAGTCAATTCGGGCTAGCGGGAGGGAATGACCAGTTCTTC.

This clonotype was picked up many times. The chain joins TRBV30 to TRBJ2-1, with TRBD2 matching over 10 bases. The CDR3 covers 13 residues. The germline gives CDR1 GTSNPN, CDR2 SVGIG (reference sequence). Losses at the gene ends were 7 bases for V and 10 bases for J; bases not matched to a gene: 10. CDR3 bases: TGTGCCTCCAAGCGGGAGGGAAGGCGAGAGCAGTTCTTC. Translating it yields CASKREGRREQFF.

The chain employs TRBV5-1 and TRBJ1-3; 7 bases match TRBD1. After removal of 2 bases from V and 0 bases from J, the junction contained 8 bases not matched to a gene. The germline V gene has CDR1 SGHRS and CDR2 YFSETQ. This CDR3 has 17 residues. DNA for the CDR3: TGCGCCAGCAGCTTAACGACAGGGCGCGTCTCTGGAAACACCATATATTTT. It yields the protein CASSLTTGRVSGNTIYF.

In its sample, this clonotype was seen many times. The chain links TRBV28 to TRBJ2-7; a possible D gene is TRBD1 (5 bases). V was pared by 1 base and J by 7 bases, with 14 bases between. Per germline, CDR1 MDHEN and CDR2 SYDVKM. There are 14 residues in the CDR3. The CDR3 protein is CASSLYLAGMEQYF. The CDR3 region has the DNA TGTGCCAGCAGTTTATATTTAGCAGGGATGGAGCAGTACTTC.

A few counts support this clonotype. The V call is TRBV29-1, the J call TRBJ2-3, with D possibly TRBD2 on 5 matching bases. In germline, CDR1 is SQVTM, CDR2 ANQGSEA. Between the trimmed V and J ends, which lost 5 bases and 2 bases, there was a span of 14 bases. The CDR3 is 14 residues long. CDR3 sequence reads: CSVFGLDVTDTQYF. The CDR3 DNA sequence: TGCAGCGTTTTCGGACTCGATGTCACAGATACGCAGTATTTT.

The chain employs TRBV3-1 and TRBJ2-3; either TRBD1 or TRBD2 may supply D (5 bases each). The V end was cut by 4 bases, the J end by 0 bases, with 17 bases between. This CDR3 is 17 amino acids long. The germline V gene has CDR1 LGHDT and CDR2 YNNKEL (reference sequence). The CDR3 DNA is TGTGCCAGCAGCCCCGGGACCACGGGTCTCAGCACAGATACGCAGTATTTT. This codes for CASSPGTTGLSTDTQYF.

This chain links TRBV27 with TRBJ2-7; D gene unclear. V gave up 11 bases and J gave up 2 bases, with 13 bases separating them. CDR1 is MNHEY, CDR2 SMNVEV, per germline (reference sequence). This CDR3 has 12 residues. Here the CDR3 reads CAQARVPYEQYF. For the CDR3, the DNA is TGTGCCCAGGCTAGGGTTCCCTACGAGCAGTACTTC.

This chain joins TRBV6-5 and TRBJ2-1; 12 bases map to TRBD2. V dropped 8 bases and J dropped 0; count of bases not matched to a gene: 14. The CDR3 contains 19 residues. Germline lookup yields CDR1 MNHEY and CDR2 SVGAGI. For the CDR3, the DNA is TGTGCCAGCGGATACCCGGGACTAGCGGGCCAAAGCTCCTACAATGAGCAGTTCTTC. This codes for CASGYPGLAGQSSYNEQFF.

This clonotype was seen ten or more times. The chain is built from TRBV6-1 and TRBJ1-5, with 7 bases identical to TRBD1. The V and J ends lost 6 bases and 2 bases, in that order; junction bases with no gene match: 4. Germline V lookup: CDR1 MNHNS, CDR2 SASEGT. This CDR3 spans 14 amino acids. CDR3 DNA: TGTGCCAGCAGCGTTGACAGGGGCAATCAGCCCCAGCATTTT. Protein: CASSVDRGNQPQHF.

The rearrangement uses TRBV5-1 and TRBJ1-2; maybe TRBD1 (5 bases). The germline CDR1 and CDR2 sequences are SGHRS and YFSETQ. The V gene lost 1 base and the J gene lost 4 bases, with 14 bases spanning the gap. The CDR3 consists of 15 residues. The CDR3 sequence: CASSLTYRDRYGYTF. In DNA form, the CDR3 reads TGCGCCAGCAGCTTGACCTACCGGGACCGCTATGGCTACACCTTC.

This clonotype was recorded at least ten times. The genes are TRBV5-1 and TRBJ2-1, with D perhaps being TRBD1 or TRBD2 (6 bases each). The CDR3 extends over 15 amino acids. Germline V CDR1 and CDR2: SGHRS, YFSETQ. Trimming took 4 bases from V and 3 from J, leaving 14 bases between them. CDR3 DNA: TGCGCCAGCAGCGGGCAACAGGGAGGCTACAATGAGCAGTTCTTC. Translation: CASSGQQGGYNEQFF.

There are many counts of this clonotype. The chain joins TRBV18 to TRBJ1-1, with a possible D match to TRBD1 (6 bases). V was clipped by 6 bases and J by 7 bases, with 15 bases between them. This CDR3 is 13 amino acids long. CDR1 is KGHSH and CDR2 is LQKENI in the germline V gene. CDR3 nucleotide sequence: TGTGCCAGCTCCCCAGGGGTAAGACTTGAAGCTTTCTTT. Its protein product is CASSPGVRLEAFF.

This clonotype was seen repeatedly, ten times or more. This chain connects TRBV27 to TRBJ2-3; D is perhaps TRBD1 (6 bases). The V gene lost 5 bases and the J gene lost 1 base, with 13 bases spanning the gap. The CDR3 loop spans 15 amino acids. The germline V gene encodes CDR1 MNHEY and CDR2 SMNVEV (reference sequence). The CDR3 DNA reads TGTGCCAGCAGTATGACATCAGGGGGCACAGATACGCAGTATTTT. This encodes CASSMTSGGTDTQYF.

This clonotype occurred a few times. CDR3 amino acids: CASSFPDLTDTQYF. As DNA, the CDR3 is TGCGCCAGCAGCTTCCCGGACCTCACAGATACGCAGTATTTT. V is TRBV5-1 and J is TRBJ2-3, with unresolved D. In germline, CDR1 is SGHRS, CDR2 YFSETQ. The V end lost 2 bases, the J end lost 2 bases, and 9 bases lay between the germline ends. This CDR3 contains 14 residues.